This TCR beta chain was identified during a study of a mutant IDH1 vaccine in newly diagnosed glioma. This clone was counted between two and nine times. Its specificity is not known. Time point denoted: week 5, during vaccination. Doses of 300 ug of mutant IDH1 20-mer peptide were given with topical imiquimod. Trimming removed 6 bases from V and 1 base from J; junction bases left unmatched: 5. Germline CDR1 reads SQVTM; CDR2 reads ANQGSEA. CDR3 length: 14 residues. Measured with immunoSEQ multiplex PCR; TCRdb has only the in-frame clones, and not every one. The table has under 70,000 clones, 81% seen once.

This sequence joins TRBV29-1 and TRBJ1-5; 8 nucleotides align to TRBD1. The sequence was obtained from a man aged 25 to 40 with glioma. The source was PBMCs, collected from a glioma patient whose treatment included an IDH1 peptide vaccine. The chain's CDR3 is CSVWTGQSNQPQHF. CDR3 coding DNA: TGCAGCGTGTGGACAGGGCAGAGCAATCAGCCCCAGCATTTT.